This is a list of T cell receptor beta chains from one sample in a study of technical replicates of blood from several donors. TCRdb's copy holds only in-frame clones and misses some; the assay was immunoSEQ multiplex PCR. The table records tens of thousands of clones, 85% to 95% of them present only once. Sequencing was performed on PBMCs. The receptor source for this set is a human donor in good health. Some clones in this sample may be carry-over from other donors' samples. CDR3s include the opening cysteine and the closing phenylalanine or tryptophan.

j_call,v_call,cdr3_aa
TRBJ1-2,TRBV10-3,CAISPSEGNYGYTF
TRBJ1-1,TRBV7-2,CASSFKQGGTTEAFF
TRBJ2-7,TRBV11-1,CASSLSRTSVYEQYF
TRBJ1-1,TRBV25-1,CASSSSVGGGTEAFF
TRBJ1-6,TRBV28,CASSIDRGNSPLHF
TRBJ1-1,TRBV7-2,CASMWGGGNTEAFF
TRBJ1-2,TRBV4-3,CASSQDRGRGYTF
TRBJ1-1,TRBV6-1,CASTYRGGDTEAFF
TRBJ2-1,TRBV7-3,CASSRAGSNEQFF
TRBJ2-5,TRBV7-3,CASSLGLAQETQYF
TRBJ1-6,TRBV25-1,CASSPRTGPLHF
TRBJ2-3,TRBV6-5,CASSYSGRGSDTQYF
TRBJ2-7,TRBV30,CAWSGPPLGEQYF
TRBJ2-3,TRBV7-8,CASSREGGADTQYF
TRBJ1-4,TRBV7-8,CASSPRVGRGEKLFF
TRBJ2-1,TRBV19,CASSISGYSYNEQFF
TRBJ2-7,TRBV5-4,CASSLAQGANEQYF
TRBJ2-5,TRBV30,CAWSPSGRARETQYF
TRBJ2-4,TRBV2,CASSGTGTNIQYF
TRBJ2-4,TRBV4-1,CASSQPGREAKNIQYF
TRBJ2-6,TRBV2,CASSASMAGGVSGANVLTF
TRBJ1-6,TRBV18,CASSTSGGGVGSPLHF
TRBJ2-7,TRBV7-2,CASSLVGSGNSYEQYF